The clone carrying this T cell receptor beta chain was detected many times. The data stem from a study of blood T cells in healthy people across ages. Every participating donor contributed about 10 milliliters of peripheral blood through a draw. Primed by a sample-barcoded 5' primer and a J-beta primer mix, a second PCR proceeded for roughly 7 to 11 cycles. A template-switch adaptor containing 12 random nucleotides labeled each cDNA molecule. TCRdb reprocessed the 5' RACE reads with MiXCR, giving one entry per CDR3 protein. The sample has under 950,000 distinct CDR3 sequences, approximately 22% seen once. CDR3 length equals 13 residues. The ends were cut back, 6 bases at V and 1 base at J, with 6 bases in the middle. In germline, CDR1 is MNHEY, CDR2 SMNVEV (reference sequence).

Specimen: blood. This clonotype was obtained from a man between 65 and 79 years old in good health. This chain links TRBV27 with TRBJ1-4; a possible D gene is TRBD1 (5 bases). The CDR3 nucleotides read TGTGCCAGCAGGGGGCTAACTAATGAAAAACTGTTTTTT. Its protein is CASRGLTNEKLFF.